These 26 T cell receptor beta chains originate from one sample sequenced in a study of beta chain features in type 1 diabetes. What was sequenced were expressed TCRB transcripts, since all of the isolated RNA had been reverse transcribed. Generated by immunoSEQ multiplex PCR, the TCRdb table keeps only in-frame clones and is missing some. The top ten hold about 0.58% of the sample, which has roughly 180,000 clones, approximately 13% seen once. The source material was central memory CD4+ T cells from blood. The source is a woman in her late teens or twenties in good health.

In its sample, this clone was seen a few times. The chain uses TRBV5-1 and TRBJ2-3; D is perhaps TRBD1 (6 bases). The length of the CDR3 is 16 residues. CDR1 is SGHRS and CDR2 is YFSETQ in the germline V gene. Trimming removed 2 bases from V and 3 bases from J, with 16 bases in between. In nucleotides, the CDR3 is TGCGCCAGCAGCTTCCTGACAGGAATCGGAACAGATACGCAGTATTTT. It yields the protein CASSFLTGIGTDTQYF.

This clone has a single count. V usage is TRBV7-2 and J usage is TRBJ2-7; 7 nucleotides line up with TRBD2. CDR1 is SGHTA and CDR2 is FQGNSA in the germline V gene. The V and J ends lost 3 bases and 3 bases, in that order; junction bases with no gene match: 2. The CDR3 length is 13 residues. The CDR3 bases are TGTGCCAGCAGCTTCAGCGGGATCTACGAGCAGTACTTC. It is translated as CASSFSGIYEQYF. Based on the CDR3 plus reference TRBV7-2 and TRBJ2-7, the full variable domain is GAGVSQSPSNKVTEKGKDVELRCDPISGHTALYWYRQSLGQGLEFLIYFQGNSAPDKSGLPSDRFSAERTGGSVSTLTIQRTQQEDSAVYLCASSFSGIYEQYFGPGTRLTVT.

This clone appeared a few times. The rearrangement links TRBV5-1 to TRBJ2-1; D may be TRBD1 (6 bases). The germline CDR1 and CDR2 sequences are SGHRS and YFSETQ. The CDR3 has 17 amino acids. V lost 1 base and J lost 4, with 18 bases in between. The CDR3 nucleotides are TGCGCCAGCAGCTTGAATCAACAGGGTACGAATTACAATGAGCAGTTCTTC. It is translated as CASSLNQQGTNYNEQFF.

This CDR3 reads CASRWDTYEQYF. In DNA, the CDR3 is TGTGCCAGCAGGTGGGACACCTACGAGCAGTACTTC. The chain couples TRBV7-9 to TRBJ2-7, with a weak D call TRBD1 (6 bases). This CDR3 spans 12 amino acids. Germline V gives CDR1 SEHNR, CDR2 FQNEAQ (reference sequence). With 6 bases removed from V and 2 bases from J, the gap between germline ends came to 8 bases. Combining the CDR3 with reference TRBV7-9 and TRBJ2-7 gives the whole variable domain DTGVSQNPRHKITKRGQNVTFRCDPISEHNRLYWYRQTLGQGPEFLTYFQNEAQLEKSRLLSDRFSAERPKGSFSTLEIQRTEQGDSAMYLCASRWDTYEQYFGPGTRLTVT.

In its sample, this clone was seen a few times. V and J are TRBV18 and TRBJ2-3; no reliable D call. Trimming cost V 2 bases and J 5 bases, with 8 bases left between them. The CDR3 is 13 amino acids. Germline CDR1 reads KGHSH; CDR2 reads LQKENI. CDR3 in amino acids: CASSPSSGDTQYF. DNA of the CDR3: TGTGCCAGCTCACCATCCAGTGGAGATACGCAGTATTTT.

V and J are TRBV19 and TRBJ1-5, with 9 bases that match TRBD1. The CDR3 covers 14 residues. Per the germline V gene, CDR1 is LNHDA and CDR2 is SQIVND (reference sequence). Losses at the gene ends were 10 bases for V and 7 bases for J; bases not matched to a gene: 11. CDR3 in amino acids: CATKTGTGLQPQHF. As DNA, the CDR3 is TGTGCCACAAAAACCGGGACAGGGTTACAGCCCCAGCATTTT.

V and J are TRBV7-9 and TRBJ1-1; 7 bases map to TRBD1. Germline CDR1 reads SEHNR; CDR2 reads FQNEAQ (reference sequence). The CDR3 totals 16 residues. V shed 5 bases and J 1 base; nucleotides not matched to a gene: 10. Here the CDR3 DNA reads TGTGCCAGCAGCACCTACAGGGGAAGGGGGAACACTGAAGCTTTCTTT. The encoded protein is CASSTYRGRGNTEAFF. Looking up the rest from reference TRBV7-9 and TRBJ1-1 gives the full variable domain: DTGVSQNPRHKITKRGQNVTFRCDPISEHNRLYWYRQTLGQGPEFLTYFQNEAQLEKSRLLSDRFSAERPKGSFSTLEIQRTEQGDSAMYLCASSTYRGRGNTEAFFGQGTRLTVV.

This clone was seen only a few times. The V and J genes are TRBV27 and TRBJ1-2, with unresolved D. The CDR3 extends over 13 amino acids. Germline V lookup: CDR1 MNHEY, CDR2 SMNVEV (reference sequence). Trimming shortened V by 5 bases and J by 4 bases, and 11 bases separated the two germline ends. CDR3 in DNA: TGTGCCAGCAGTCAATCAGGTTCCTATGGCTACACCTTC. As protein: CASSQSGSYGYTF.

This chain joins TRBV7-9 and TRBJ1-1, with a weak D call TRBD1 (6 bases). Germline lookup yields CDR1 SEHNR and CDR2 FQNEAQ (reference sequence). V lost 5 bases and J lost 0, with 19 bases in between. The CDR3 consists of 17 residues. CDR3 in DNA: TGTGCCAGCAGCCATATACGACAGGCAGATTTGAACACTGAAGCTTTCTTT. This encodes CASSHIRQADLNTEAFF.

The sample holds a few counts of this clone. This chain links TRBV6-5 with TRBJ1-5, with 7 nucleotides matching TRBD1. CDR1 MNHEY and CDR2 SVGAGI come from the germline V gene. The CDR3 runs to 15 residues. The V and J ends lost 5 bases and 6 bases, in that order; junction bases with no gene match: 10. The CDR3 spells CASSNHGQAGQPQHF. CDR3 DNA: TGTGCCAGCAGTAACCACGGACAGGCCGGTCAGCCCCAGCATTTT.

This clone was picked up a small number of times. The genes are TRBV5-1 and TRBJ2-5, with a weak D call TRBD2 (5 bases). This CDR3 region has 13 residues. Looked up from germline, CDR1 is SGHRS and CDR2 is YFSETQ. Trimming cost V 1 base and J 3 bases, with 7 bases left between them. The CDR3 is CASSLQLEETQYF. CDR3 DNA: TGCGCCAGCAGCTTGCAACTAGAAGAGACCCAGTACTTC.

In its sample, this clone was seen a few times. V usage is TRBV5-1 and J usage is TRBJ1-2; 7 bases are shared with TRBD1. The CDR3 runs to 13 residues. CDR1 and CDR2 from the germline V gene are SGHRS and YFSETQ. V was pared by 1 base and J by 5 bases, with 2 bases of the junction left unmatched. The CDR3 here is CASSLTGDYGYTF. CDR3 bases: TGCGCCAGCAGCTTGACAGGGGATTATGGCTACACCTTC.

This clone was picked up a small number of times. The J gene is TRBJ2-1, the V gene TRBV30; D is uncertain. The CDR3 totals 11 residues. Germline loops: CDR1 GTSNPN, CDR2 SVGIG (reference sequence). Trimming shortened V by 4 bases and J by 10 bases, and 11 bases separated the two germline ends. In nucleotides, the CDR3 is TGTGCCTGGACCGGAGCTGGCGAGCAGTTCTTC. Translating gives CAWTGAGEQFF. Drawing the rest from reference TRBV30 and TRBJ2-1, the complete variable domain is SQTIHQWPATLVQPVGSPLSLECTVEGTSNPNLYWYRQAAGRGLQLLFYSVGIGQISSEVPQNLSASRPQDRQFILSSKKLLLSDSGFYLCAWTGAGEQFFGPGTRLTVL.

This clone was detected only a few times. The genes are TRBV10-1 and TRBJ1-1; 7 bases match TRBD1. Germline CDR1 reads WNHNN; CDR2 reads SYGVQD (reference sequence). The CDR3 covers 13 residues. V gave up 6 bases and J gave up 2 bases; unmatched junction bases: 3. In DNA form, the CDR3 reads TGCGCCAGCAGGAGGGGGCAAAACACTGAAGCTTTCTTT. Its translation: CASRRGQNTEAFF.

The chain employs TRBV7-2 and TRBJ1-4; D is uncertain. Germline CDR1 and CDR2: SGHTA and FQGNSA. Trimming shortened V by 5 bases and J by 1 base, and 14 bases separated the two germline ends. This CDR3 spans 16 amino acids. The CDR3 protein is CASSRRVLETNEKLFF. The DNA of the CDR3 is TGTGCCAGCAGCCGGAGGGTGTTGGAAACTAATGAAAAACTGTTTTTT.

The chain carries TRBV28 and TRBJ1-4, with a tentative D call TRBD1 (6 bases). This CDR3 spans 15 amino acids. Deletions cut 5 bases from V and 1 base from J, with 11 bases between. Germline V gene lookup returns CDR1 MDHEN and CDR2 SYDVKM. For the CDR3, the DNA is TGTGCCAGCAGTGGGTGGGACAAAACTAATGAAAAACTGTTTTTT. Translated: CASSGWDKTNEKLFF.

The chain joins TRBV7-8 to TRBJ1-5; the D gene is possibly TRBD1 (6 bases). V lost 5 bases and J lost 2, with 13 bases in between. This CDR3 comprises 15 residues. Germline V gives CDR1 SGHVS, CDR2 FQNEAQ. Here the CDR3 DNA reads TGTGCCAGCAGCCCTTACAGGGTCGGCAATCAGCCCCAGCATTTT. It yields the protein CASSPYRVGNQPQHF.

This clone has just one count. This rearrangement joins TRBV27 to TRBJ2-3, with D unresolved. Between the trimmed V and J ends, which lost 5 bases and 1 base, there was a span of 4 bases. Germline V gives CDR1 MNHEY, CDR2 SMNVEV (reference sequence). CDR3 length equals 12 residues. Written as DNA, the CDR3 is TGTGCCAGCAGTCCTCGCACAGATACGCAGTATTTT. Its translation is CASSPRTDTQYF.

This rearrangement joins TRBV2 to TRBJ1-2; D call uncertain. V was clipped by 10 bases and J by 0 bases, with 6 bases between them. The CDR3 contains 11 residues. From germline, CDR1 is SNHLY and CDR2 FYNNEI. DNA for the CDR3: TGTGCCACGGCGGCTAACTATGGCTACACCTTC. Protein product: CATAANYGYTF.

The gene calls are TRBV11-2 and TRBJ2-3; D possibly corresponds to TRBD2 (6 bases). The V gene's germline CDR1 is SGHAT and CDR2 FQNNGV. V was cut by 5 bases and J by 0 bases, with 15 bases left in between. There are 16 residues in the CDR3. The CDR3 is CASSQRASASTDTQYF. Here the CDR3 DNA reads TGTGCCAGCAGCCAAAGGGCTAGCGCGAGCACAGATACGCAGTATTTT.

This clone was detected a few times. V usage is TRBV18 and J usage is TRBJ2-2; 11 bases fit TRBD2. V gave up 1 base and J gave up 6 bases; unmatched junction bases: 13. Germline lookup yields CDR1 KGHSH and CDR2 LQKENI. The CDR3 extends over 19 amino acids. This CDR3 is CASSPLSTSGSVGSGELFF. The CDR3 DNA is TGTGCCAGCTCACCACTTTCCACTAGCGGGAGTGTTGGCTCCGGGGAGCTGTTTTTT.

V usage is TRBV7-2 and J usage is TRBJ1-5, with D unclear. With 2 bases removed from V and 0 bases from J, the gap between germline ends came to 14 bases. Germline V CDR1 and CDR2: SGHTA, FQGNSA. The CDR3 has 17 amino acids. CDR3: CASSLPVGVLSNQPQHF. The CDR3 nucleotides are TGTGCCAGCAGCTTACCCGTTGGAGTGCTTAGCAATCAGCCCCAGCATTTT.

V is TRBV10-3 and J is TRBJ2-1; 8 positions agree with TRBD2. The CDR3 runs 14 residues. Germline CDR1 and CDR2: ENHRY and SYGVKD. V gave up 1 base and J gave up 13 bases; unmatched junction bases: 9. The CDR3 region has the DNA TGTGCCATCAGTGAGTTTAATAGGCGGGAGGATCAGTTCTTC. Residues: CAISEFNRREDQFF.

The chain employs TRBV7-9 and TRBJ2-5, with D unresolved. Germline CDR1 SEHNR, CDR2 FQNEAQ (reference sequence). Trimming took off 8 bases at V and 0 bases at J, with 7 bases between the two ends. This CDR3 contains 12 residues. The CDR3: CASFGYQETQYF. CDR3 DNA sequence: TGTGCCAGCTTCGGGTACCAAGAGACCCAGTACTTC.

This clone showed up just a few times. The J gene is TRBJ2-1, the V gene TRBV5-1, with 8 bases lining up with TRBD2. Germline CDR1 SGHRS, CDR2 YFSETQ. V dropped 6 bases and J dropped 8; count of bases not matched to a gene: 13. The CDR3 is made up of 15 amino acids. The CDR3 nucleotides are TGCGCCAGCACCCGGATGTCTAGCGGGCTAGATGAGCAGTTCTTC. Its translation: CASTRMSSGLDEQFF.

This clone was picked up a small number of times. The chain has TRBV6-1 and TRBJ2-5; TRBD2 is a possible D gene (5 bases). The CDR3 extends over 14 amino acids. V lost 0 bases and J lost 5, with 10 bases in between. Looked up from germline, CDR1 is MNHNS and CDR2 is SASEGT. This chain's CDR3 is CASSEALGMETQYF. The DNA for the CDR3 is TGTGCCAGCAGTGAAGCGCTCGGGATGGAGACCCAGTACTTC.